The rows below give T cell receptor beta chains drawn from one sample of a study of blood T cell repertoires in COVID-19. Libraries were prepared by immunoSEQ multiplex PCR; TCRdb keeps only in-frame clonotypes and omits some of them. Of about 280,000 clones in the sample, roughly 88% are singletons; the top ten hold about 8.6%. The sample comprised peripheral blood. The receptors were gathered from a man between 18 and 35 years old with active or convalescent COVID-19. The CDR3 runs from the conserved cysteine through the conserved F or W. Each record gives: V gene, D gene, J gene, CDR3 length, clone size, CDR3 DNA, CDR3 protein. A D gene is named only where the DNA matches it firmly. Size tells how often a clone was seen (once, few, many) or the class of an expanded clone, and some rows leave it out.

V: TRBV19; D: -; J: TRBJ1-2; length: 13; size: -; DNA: TGTGCCAGTAGTGCTAATAACAGGTTTGGCTACACCTTC; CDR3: CASSANNRFGYTF
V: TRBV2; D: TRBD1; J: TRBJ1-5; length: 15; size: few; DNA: TGTGCCAGCAACGGAGAGGGGGCGAGCAATCAGCCCCAGCATTTT; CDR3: CASNGEGASNQPQHF
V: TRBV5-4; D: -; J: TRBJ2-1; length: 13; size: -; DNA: TGTGCCAGCAGCTTGGAAGAGTACAATGAGCAGTTCTTC; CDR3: CASSLEEYNEQFF
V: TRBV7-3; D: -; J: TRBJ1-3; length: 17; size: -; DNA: TGTGCCAGCAGCTTATCCCCCGGACAAGGCTCTGGAAACACCATATATTTT; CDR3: CASSLSPGQGSGNTIYF
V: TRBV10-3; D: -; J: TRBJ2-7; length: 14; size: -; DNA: TGTGCCATCAAGGCGGGAACAGGCCCCTACGAGCAGTACTTC; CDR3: CAIKAGTGPYEQYF
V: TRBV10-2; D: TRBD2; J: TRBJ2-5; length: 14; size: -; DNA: TGCGCCAGCAGGCTAGCGGGGGGCCAAGAGACCCAGTACTTC; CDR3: CASRLAGGQETQYF
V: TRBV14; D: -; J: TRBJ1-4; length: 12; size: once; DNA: TGTGCCAGCAGCCAAGCCCGAGGTGTGCTGTTTTTT; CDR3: CASSQARGVLFF
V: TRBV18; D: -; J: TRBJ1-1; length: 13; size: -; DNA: TGTGCCAGCTCACTTAAGGAGGTGGCTGAAGCTTTCTTT; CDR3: CASSLKEVAEAFF
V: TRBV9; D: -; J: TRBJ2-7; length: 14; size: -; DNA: TGTGCCAGCAGCGTAGGTCGAGAAGCCTACGAGCAGTACTTC; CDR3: CASSVGREAYEQYF
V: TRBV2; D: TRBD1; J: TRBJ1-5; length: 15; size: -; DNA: TGTGCCAGCACCCAAAATCCAGGGGGCAATCAGTCCCAGCATTTT; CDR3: CASTQNPGGNQSQHF
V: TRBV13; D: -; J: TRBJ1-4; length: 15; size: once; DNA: TGTGCCAGCAGCCTCCTGACGGAGTCATATGAAAAACTGTTTTTT; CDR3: CASSLLTESYEKLFF
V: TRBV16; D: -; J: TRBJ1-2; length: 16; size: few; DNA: TGTGCCAGCAGCCTCACTCCGGGACAAGCAGAATATGGCTACACCTTC; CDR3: CASSLTPGQAEYGYTF
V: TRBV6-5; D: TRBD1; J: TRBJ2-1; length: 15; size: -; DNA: TGTGCCAGCAGCCGTGGGACAGGGGGCAGGAATGAGCAGTTCTTC; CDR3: CASSRGTGGRNEQFF
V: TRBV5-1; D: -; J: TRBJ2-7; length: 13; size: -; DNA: TGCGCCAGCAGCTTGATTCCCGGGTACGAGCAGTACTTC; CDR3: CASSLIPGYEQYF
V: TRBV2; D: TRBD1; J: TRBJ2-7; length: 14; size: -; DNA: TGTGCCAGTCTTTACCGGGACAGGGAATACGAGCAGTACTTC; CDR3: CASLYRDREYEQYF
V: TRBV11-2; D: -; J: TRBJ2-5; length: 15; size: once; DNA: TGTGCCAGCAGGGGTCTCGGGGGGCCCCGAGAGACCCAGTACTTC; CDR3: CASRGLGGPRETQYF
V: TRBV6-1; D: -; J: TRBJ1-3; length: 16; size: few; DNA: TGTGCCAGCAGTGAGCGGGGGGCTGACTCTGGAAACACCATATATTTT; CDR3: CASSERGADSGNTIYF
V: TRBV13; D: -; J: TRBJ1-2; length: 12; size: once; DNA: TGTGCCAGCAGCTCTAGGGGTTTCGGCTACACCTTC; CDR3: CASSSRGFGYTF
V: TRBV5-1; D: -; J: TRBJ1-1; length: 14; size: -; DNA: TGCGCCAGCAGCCCCCATAACACAAACACTGAAGCTTTCTTT; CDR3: CASSPHNTNTEAFF
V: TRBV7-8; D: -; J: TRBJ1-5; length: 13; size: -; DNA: TGTGCCAGCAGCTTACAGCAGGATCAGCCCCAGCATTTT; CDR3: CASSLQQDQPQHF
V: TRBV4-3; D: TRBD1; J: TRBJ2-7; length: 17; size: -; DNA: TGCGCCAGCAGCCAAGTAAACCTCCGGGACAGGTCCTACGAGCAGTACTTC; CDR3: CASSQVNLRDRSYEQYF
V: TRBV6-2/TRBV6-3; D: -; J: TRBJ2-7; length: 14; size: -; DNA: TGTGCCAGCAGTTACGGCCGCCCCTCCTACGAGCAGTACTTC; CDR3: CASSYGRPSYEQYF
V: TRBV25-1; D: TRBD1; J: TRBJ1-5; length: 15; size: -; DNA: TGTGCCAGCAGTGACCCCGGGACAGGGAATCAGCCCCAGCATTTT; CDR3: CASSDPGTGNQPQHF
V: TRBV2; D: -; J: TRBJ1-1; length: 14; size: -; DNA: TGTGCCAGCAGTTACGAGACAGGGAACACTGAAGCTTTCTTT; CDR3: CASSYETGNTEAFF
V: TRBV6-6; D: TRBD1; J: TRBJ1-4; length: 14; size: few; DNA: TGTGCCAGCAGCCCTGGGACAGGGGCGGAAAAACTGTTTTTT; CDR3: CASSPGTGAEKLFF
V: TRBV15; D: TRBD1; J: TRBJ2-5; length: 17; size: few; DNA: TGTGCCACCAGCAGAGCCAACCGGGACAGGGGACCAGAGACCCAGTACTTC; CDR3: CATSRANRDRGPETQYF
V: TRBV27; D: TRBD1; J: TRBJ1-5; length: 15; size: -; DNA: TGTGCCAGCAGTCCCGGGACAGGGGGCGGACAGCCCCAGCATTTT; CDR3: CASSPGTGGGQPQHF
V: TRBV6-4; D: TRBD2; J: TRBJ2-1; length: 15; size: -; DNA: TGTGCCAGCAGCCCTGGGGCGGGGGATTACAATGAGCAGTTCTTC; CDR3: CASSPGAGDYNEQFF
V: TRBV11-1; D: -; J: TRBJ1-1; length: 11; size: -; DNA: TGTGCCAGCAGCCGCCAGACTGAAGCTTTCTTT; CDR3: CASSRQTEAFF
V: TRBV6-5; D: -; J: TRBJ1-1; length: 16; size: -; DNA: TGTGCCAGCAGTTACTCATCGGGGGTGCCCAACACTGAAGCTTTCTTT; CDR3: CASSYSSGVPNTEAFF
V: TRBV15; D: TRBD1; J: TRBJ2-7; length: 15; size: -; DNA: TGTGCCACCAGCAGGGCACGGACAGGGTACTACGAGCAGTACTTC; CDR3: CATSRARTGYYEQYF
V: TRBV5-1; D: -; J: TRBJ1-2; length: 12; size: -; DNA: TGCGCCAGCAGCCAGAGGGCGTCTGGCTACACCTTC; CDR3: CASSQRASGYTF
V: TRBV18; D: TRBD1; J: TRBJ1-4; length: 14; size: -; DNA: TGTGCCAGCTCAGAGTGGCAGGGGGATGAAAAACTGTTTTTT; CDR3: CASSEWQGDEKLFF
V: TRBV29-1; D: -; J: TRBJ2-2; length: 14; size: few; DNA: TGCAGCGTTGTCGGGACAACGAACACCGGGGAGCTGTTTTTT; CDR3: CSVVGTTNTGELFF
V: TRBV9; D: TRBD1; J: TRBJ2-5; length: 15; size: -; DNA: TGTGCCAGCAGCCCCCGGGACAGGGATCCGGAGACCCAGTACTTC; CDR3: CASSPRDRDPETQYF
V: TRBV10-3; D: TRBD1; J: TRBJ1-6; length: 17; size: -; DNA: TGTGCCATCAGTGAGTCGAGGTTCCGGGACAGTTATTCACCCCTCCACTTT; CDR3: CAISESRFRDSYSPLHF
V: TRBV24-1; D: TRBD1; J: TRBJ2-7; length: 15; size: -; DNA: TGTGCCACCAGTTCCGAGACAGGGGTTCTGGGGGAGCAGTACTTC; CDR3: CATSSETGVLGEQYF
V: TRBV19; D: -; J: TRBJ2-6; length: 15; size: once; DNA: TGTGCCAGTAGCTATTTTAACTCTGGGGCCAACGTCCTGACTTTC; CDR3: CASSYFNSGANVLTF
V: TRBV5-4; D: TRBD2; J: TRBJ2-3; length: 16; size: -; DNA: TGTGCCAGCAGCCTTTCGGGCGGGGGGGCCCCAGATACGCAGTATTTT; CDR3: CASSLSGGGAPDTQYF
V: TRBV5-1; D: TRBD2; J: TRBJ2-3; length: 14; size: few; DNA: TGCGCCAGCAGCCTTAGCGGGTTCCAAGATACGCAGTATTTT; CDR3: CASSLSGFQDTQYF
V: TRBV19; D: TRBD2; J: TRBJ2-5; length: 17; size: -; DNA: TGTGCCAGTAGAAAAGGGACTAGCGGGACCGCAGAAGAGACCCAGTACTTC; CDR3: CASRKGTSGTAEETQYF
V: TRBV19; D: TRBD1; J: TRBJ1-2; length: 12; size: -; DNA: TGTGCCAGTAGTCCGAGGGACAGCTCGTGGACCTTC; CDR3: CASSPRDSSWTF
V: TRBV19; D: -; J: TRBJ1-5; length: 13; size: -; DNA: TGTGCCAGTAGTCTAGACGGTTATCAGCCCCAGCATTTT; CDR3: CASSLDGYQPQHF
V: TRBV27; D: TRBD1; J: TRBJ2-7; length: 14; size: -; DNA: TGTGCCAGCAGTAGACCGGGACAGGGATACGAGCAGTACTTC; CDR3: CASSRPGQGYEQYF
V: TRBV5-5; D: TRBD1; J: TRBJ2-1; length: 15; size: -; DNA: TGTGCCAGCAGCTTTAGACCGACAGGGGGCAATGAGCAGTTCTTC; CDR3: CASSFRPTGGNEQFF
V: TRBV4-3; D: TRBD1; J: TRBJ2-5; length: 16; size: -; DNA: TGCGCCAGCAGCCAAGACTCGGGACAGCCATGGGAGACCCAGTACTTC; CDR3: CASSQDSGQPWETQYF
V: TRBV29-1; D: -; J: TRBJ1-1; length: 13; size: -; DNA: TGCAGCGTGTACCCGGGAGTGAACACTGAAGCTTTCTTT; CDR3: CSVYPGVNTEAFF
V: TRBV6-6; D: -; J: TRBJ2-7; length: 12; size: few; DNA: TGTGCCAGCAGCGGGTCGACCTACGAGCAGTACTTC; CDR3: CASSGSTYEQYF
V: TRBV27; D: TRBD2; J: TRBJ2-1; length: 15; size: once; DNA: TGTGCCAGCAGGGGACTAGCGGGCTCCTACAATGAGCAGTTCTTC; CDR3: CASRGLAGSYNEQFF
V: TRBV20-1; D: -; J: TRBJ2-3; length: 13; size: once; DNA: TGCAGTGCTAGTGAAACTAGCACAGATACGCAGTATTTT; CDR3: CSASETSTDTQYF
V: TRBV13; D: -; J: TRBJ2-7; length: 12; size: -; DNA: TGTGCCAGCAGCTTTCGGGGCTACGAGCAGTACTTC; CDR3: CASSFRGYEQYF
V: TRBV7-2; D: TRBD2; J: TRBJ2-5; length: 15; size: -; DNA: TGTGCCAGCAGCTTAGGCGGGGGGGCTTTTAAGACCCAGTACTTC; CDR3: CASSLGGGAFKTQYF